A single sample is the source of the 18 T cell receptor beta chains below, sequenced in a study of T cells in Graves' hyperthyroidism and ophthalmopathy. Researchers amplified the TCR beta CDR3 regions from RNA transcripts. HTBI primers drove first-round RT-PCR of the TCR CDR3. TCRdb re-called the multiplex PCR reads with MiXCR, one entry per CDR3 protein. Of fewer than 450,000 distinct CDR3 sequences in the sample, roughly 15% were seen once. The sequenced sample consisted of blood. The receptors shown here come from a woman aged 55 to 70 with Graves' ophthalmopathy.

This sequence joins TRBV7-8 and TRBJ1-2, with D possibly TRBD1 on 6 matching bases. The CDR3 consists of 18 residues. Deletions cut 1 base from V and 8 bases from J, with 26 bases between. Per germline, CDR1 SGHVS and CDR2 FQNEAQ. CDR3 residues: CASSLVGGGATAFKGYTF. The CDR3 coding sequence is TGTGCCAGCAGCTTAGTCGGAGGGGGGGCCACGGCCTTTAAGGGCTACACCTTC. Filled out from reference TRBV7-8 and TRBJ1-2, the complete variable domain reads GAGVSQSPRYKVAKRGQDVALRCDPISGHVSLFWYQQALGQGPEFLTYFQNEAQLDKSGLPSDRFFAERPEGSVSTLKIQRTQQEDSAVYLCASSLVGGGATAFKGYTFGSGTRLTVV.

This clonotype has more than one count but fewer than ten. V is TRBV7-9 and J is TRBJ2-1; TRBD2 aligns across 15 bases. Germline V gene lookup returns CDR1 SEHNR and CDR2 FQNEAQ (reference sequence). This CDR3 is built from 16 residues. Unmatched junction bases numbered 4, after V lost 5 bases and J lost 5 bases. CDR3 nucleotides: TGTGCCAGCAGCCCAGGGACTAGCGGGAGGAACAATGAGCAGTTCTTC. It codes for CASSPGTSGRNNEQFF.

Only a few counts were recorded for this clonotype. The chain joins TRBV28 to TRBJ1-4; D gene uncertain. V lost 6 bases and J 7 bases, leaving 15 bases between the germline ends. CDR1 is MDHEN and CDR2 is SYDVKM in the germline V gene. This CDR3 is 14 amino acids long. This CDR3 is CASSRRRVPEKLFF. As DNA, the CDR3 is TGTGCCAGCAGCCGAAGACGGGTTCCTGAAAAACTGTTTTTT.

This clonotype came up many times. The V call is TRBV3-1, the J call TRBJ1-6; D gene unclear. The CDR3 spans 15 residues. The germline V gene has CDR1 LGHDT and CDR2 YNNKEL (reference sequence). V lost 1 base to trimming and J lost 6 bases, with 10 bases between them. CDR3 residues: CASSQGTQLNSPLHF. In DNA form, the CDR3 reads TGTGCCAGCAGCCAAGGGACCCAACTTAATTCACCCCTCCACTTT.

This clonotype was recorded many times. The V call is TRBV11-2, the J call TRBJ2-2, with unresolved D. V gave up 2 bases and J gave up 4 bases, with 8 bases separating them. This CDR3 comprises 14 residues. CDR1 is SGHAT, CDR2 FQNNGV, per germline. The CDR3 protein is CASSLRQATGELFF. CDR3 nucleotide sequence: TGTGCCAGCAGCTTACGCCAGGCCACCGGGGAGCTGTTTTTT.

This clonotype was seen at least ten times. The J gene is TRBJ2-1, the V gene TRBV12-3 or TRBV12-4; no firm D call. This CDR3 has 12 amino acids. The V end was cut by 0 bases, the J end by 10 bases, with 7 bases between. CDR3 amino acids: CASSLAAREQFF. Written as DNA, the CDR3 is TGTGCCAGCAGTTTAGCAGCGAGGGAGCAGTTCTTC.

This clonotype was picked up many times. The chain links TRBV7-2 to TRBJ1-2; D might be TRBD1 (5 bases). Germline assignment: CDR1 SGHTA and CDR2 FQGNSA. CDR3 length: 13 amino acids. V dropped 5 bases and J dropped 2 bases, with 9 bases sitting between them. CDR3 nucleotides: TGTGCCAGCAGCAGGCGGGGGAACTATGGCTACACCTTC. Protein product: CASSRRGNYGYTF.

This clonotype was detected many times. The chain links TRBV7-9 to TRBJ2-5, with a weak D call TRBD2 (5 bases). CDR3 length: 14 amino acids. The germline V gene has CDR1 SEHNR and CDR2 FQNEAQ (reference sequence). Trimming pared 0 bases from V and 7 bases from J, leaving 12 bases between. This CDR3 reads CASSLADTGGTQYF. DNA for the CDR3: TGTGCCAGCAGCTTAGCCGACACTGGAGGGACCCAGTACTTC.

On this clonotype: A single base separates this from a much larger clone, so it may be a read error. This chain uses TRBV7-9 with TRBJ2-1, with D maybe TRBD1 (6 bases). Germline assignment: CDR1 SEHNR and CDR2 FQNEAQ (reference sequence). This CDR3 comprises 15 residues. The CDR3 spells CASRGALFSHNEQFF. Here the CDR3 DNA reads TGTGCCAGCAGGGGGGCTTTATTCTCCCACAATGAGCAGTTCTTC.

This clonotype occurred a few times. This chain links TRBV20-1 with TRBJ2-3; D may be TRBD2 (6 bases). The CDR3 contains 15 residues. CDR1 is DFQATT and CDR2 is SNEGSKA in the germline V gene (reference sequence). The V gene lost 0 bases and the J gene lost 4 bases, with 14 bases spanning the gap. The CDR3 sequence is CSARDFGGWADTQYF. The CDR3 DNA is TGCAGTGCTAGAGATTTCGGGGGATGGGCAGATACGCAGTATTTT.

This clonotype was seen at least ten times. The J gene is TRBJ1-5, the V gene TRBV18, with D hard to call. Trimming removed 5 bases at V and 5 bases at J, with 10 bases between. The CDR3 covers 13 residues. CDR1 and CDR2 (germline): KGHSH, LQKENI. The chain's CDR3 is CASSDQEDQPQHF. The CDR3 nucleotides read TGTGCCAGCTCAGATCAGGAGGATCAGCCCCAGCATTTT. Full variable domain (outside the CDR3, taken from reference TRBV18 and TRBJ1-5): NAGVMQNPRHLVRRRGQEARLRCSPMKGHSHVYWYRQLPEEGLKFMVYLQKENIIDESGMPKERFSAEFPKEGPSILRIQQVVRGDSAAYFCASSDQEDQPQHFGDGTRLSIL.

This clonotype was seen many times. The V call is TRBV12-3 or TRBV12-4, the J call TRBJ1-1, with D unclear. The CDR3 extends over 14 amino acids. V lost 2 bases and J 2 bases, leaving 9 bases between the germline ends. CDR3 region: CASSLSELNTEAFF. The CDR3 DNA reads as TGTGCCAGCAGTTTAAGCGAACTCAACACTGAAGCTTTCTTT.

This clonotype showed up just a few times. This sequence joins TRBV5-1 and TRBJ2-7; TRBD2 agrees at 10 bases. Germline trimming cut 1 base from V and 7 bases from J; bases unmatched to any gene: 8. CDR3 length: 15 amino acids. Germline V gene sequence: CDR1 SGHRS, CDR2 YFSETQ. CDR3 sequence: CASSLRLAGVSEQYF. In DNA, the CDR3 is TGCGCCAGCAGCTTGCGGCTAGCGGGAGTATCAGAGCAGTACTTC.

This chain connects TRBV2 to TRBJ2-7; 7 bases map to TRBD1. The CDR3 is 15 residues long. Germline CDR1 SNHLY, CDR2 FYNNEI. The V gene end was trimmed by 6 bases and the J gene end by 0 bases; junction bases not matched to a gene: 8. In DNA form, the CDR3 reads TGTGCCAGCAGCGAGGCCCGGGACAGCTCCTACGAGCAGTACTTC. It yields the protein CASSEARDSSYEQYF.

The genes are TRBV25-1 and TRBJ2-1; D is possibly TRBD2 (5 bases). V was trimmed by 7 bases and J by 9 bases, leaving 10 bases between them. Looked up from germline, CDR1 is MGHDK and CDR2 is SYGVNS. This CDR3 has 11 residues. The DNA for the CDR3 is TGTGCCAGCAATCGCGGGCGTGAGCAGTTCTTC. Translated: CASNRGREQFF.

This clonotype has a handful of counts. The rearrangement joins TRBV5-6 to TRBJ1-4; D unclear. V was clipped by 3 bases and J by 3 bases, with 6 bases between them. This CDR3 has 13 amino acids. Germline V CDR1 and CDR2: SGHDT, YYEEEE. CDR3 residues: CASSSRPNEKLFF. CDR3 DNA: TGTGCCAGCAGCTCCCGACCTAATGAAAAACTGTTTTTT. Looking up the rest from reference TRBV5-6 and TRBJ1-4 gives the full variable domain: DAGVTQSPTHLIKTRGQQVTLRCSPKSGHDTVSWYQQALGQGPQFIFQYYEEEERQRGNFPDRFSGHQFPNYSSELNVNALLLGDSALYLCASSSRPNEKLFFGSGTQLSVL.

V usage is TRBV11-2 and J usage is TRBJ1-1, with D possibly being TRBD1 (5 bases). The germline V and J ends were trimmed by 1 base and 4 bases, with 10 bases remaining between them. The CDR3 runs 14 residues. CDR1 and CDR2 (germline): SGHAT, FQNNGV. The CDR3 loop is CASSLGGWSTEAFF. The CDR3 region has the DNA TGTGCCAGCAGCTTAGGGGGGTGGAGCACTGAAGCTTTCTTT.

In this sample, this clonotype turned up many times. The CDR3 bases are TGTGCCAGCACCCCAACTAGCGGGGGCTACAATGAGCAGTTCTTC. Translating gives CASTPTSGGYNEQFF. The V call is TRBV2, the J call TRBJ2-1, with 11 bases matching TRBD2. This CDR3 spans 15 amino acids. V trimming: 7 bases; J trimming: 3 bases; junction bases outside the gene matches: 5. Germline V gene lookup returns CDR1 SNHLY and CDR2 FYNNEI.